The 8 T cell receptor beta chains presented below share a single source sample, sequenced in a study of shared T cell receptors in the human thymus. Sequenced by immunoSEQ multiplex PCR; TCRdb stores in-frame clones only, minus some. Of approximately 730,000 clones listed, approximately 83% are singletons. This same sample was also taken into another study, of human thymus T cells.

Sequences were obtained from thymocytes. These receptors all stem from a girl in the first two years of life with a congenital heart defect.

The J gene is TRBJ1-6, the V gene TRBV27; 12 positions agree with TRBD1. Per the germline V gene, CDR1 is MNHEY and CDR2 is SMNVEV (reference sequence). Trimming removed 5 bases from V and 13 bases from J; junction bases left unmatched: 9. The CDR3 is 15 residues long. For the CDR3, the DNA is TGTGCCAGCAGTCACCGGGACAGGGGGCGGAACCCCCTCCACTTT. It is translated as CASSHRDRGRNPLHF.

The chain recombines TRBV11-2 with TRBJ2-3; D not resolved. Germline loops: CDR1 SGHAT, CDR2 FQNNGV. Trimming left V 0 bases short and J 3 bases short, with 10 bases between. The CDR3 runs 15 residues. This chain's CDR3 is CASSLDPVGTDTQYF. The CDR3 DNA follows: TGTGCCAGCAGCTTAGATCCCGTCGGGACAGATACGCAGTATTTT.

The chain uses TRBV2 and TRBJ2-7; D might be TRBD1 (5 bases). This CDR3 region has 13 residues. Looked up from germline, CDR1 is SNHLY and CDR2 is FYNNEI. With 7 bases removed from V and 2 bases from J, the gap between germline ends came to 12 bases. CDR3 amino acids: CASNETEPYEQYF. CDR3 in DNA: TGTGCCAGCAATGAGACAGAGCCCTACGAGCAGTACTTC.

The gene calls are TRBV2 and TRBJ1-2; weak D call: TRBD1 (6 bases). The CDR3 sequence is 16 residues long. The germline V gene has CDR1 SNHLY and CDR2 FYNNEI. V lost 2 bases and J lost 7, with 20 bases in between. CDR3 DNA: TGTGCCAGCAGTGAAATTGAGGGCAGGGGCACGGGTGGCTACACCTTC. Amino acids: CASSEIEGRGTGGYTF.

A single count supports this clone. The CDR3 DNA is TGCGCCAGCAGCCACGCCCGAACAGCGGATAATGAAAAACTGTTTTTT. Its translation is CASSHARTADNEKLFF. The V and J genes are TRBV4-1 and TRBJ1-4; D is undetermined. Trimming took 3 bases from V and 4 from J, leaving 15 bases between them. The germline V gene encodes CDR1 MGHRA and CDR2 YSYEKL. The CDR3 is made up of 16 amino acids.

V usage is TRBV7-2 and J usage is TRBJ2-7, with TRBD2 identical over 10 bases. The CDR3 has 18 residues. CDR1 and CDR2 (germline): SGHTA, FQGNSA. The V gene end was trimmed by 0 bases and the J gene end by 7 bases; junction bases not matched to a gene: 15. CDR3 bases: TGTGCCAGCAGCTTAGCGGAATCGGTAGCGGGGGGACCTACGGAGCAGTACTTC. Encoded protein: CASSLAESVAGGPTEQYF.

This chain links TRBV5-1 with TRBJ2-7, with D possibly matching TRBD1 (6 bases). This CDR3 has 15 residues. The germline V gene encodes CDR1 SGHRS and CDR2 YFSETQ. The V end lost 0 bases, the J end lost 6 bases, and 16 bases lay between the germline ends. The CDR3 spells CASSLGDTAIREQYF. The CDR3 nucleotides are TGCGCCAGCAGCTTGGGGGACACAGCTATCCGCGAGCAGTACTTC.

The genes are TRBV27 and TRBJ2-3; maybe TRBD1 (5 bases). Germline values: CDR1 MNHEY, CDR2 SMNVEV (reference sequence). The CDR3 runs to 14 residues. V was cut by 2 bases and J by 2 bases, with 8 bases left in between. Here the CDR3 reads CASSLRQFTDTQYF. As DNA, the CDR3 is TGTGCCAGCAGTTTACGACAGTTCACAGATACGCAGTATTTT.